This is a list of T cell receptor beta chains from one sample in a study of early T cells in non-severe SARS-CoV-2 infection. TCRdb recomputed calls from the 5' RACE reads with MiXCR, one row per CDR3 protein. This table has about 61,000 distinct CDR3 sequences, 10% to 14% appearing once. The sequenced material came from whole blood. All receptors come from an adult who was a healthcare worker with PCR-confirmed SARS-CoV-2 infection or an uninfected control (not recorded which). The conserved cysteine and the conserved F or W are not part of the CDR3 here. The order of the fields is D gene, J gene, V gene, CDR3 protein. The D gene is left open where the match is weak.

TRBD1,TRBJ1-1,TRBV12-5,ASGRRQGSLNTEAF
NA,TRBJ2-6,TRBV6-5,ASSYMVGASGANVLT
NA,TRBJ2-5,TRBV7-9,ASSGQETQY
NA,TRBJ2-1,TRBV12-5,ASGLGSYNEQF
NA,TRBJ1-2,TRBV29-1,SVEDPQQAYGYT
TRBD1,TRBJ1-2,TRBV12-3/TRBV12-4,ASSTRTGGIYGYT
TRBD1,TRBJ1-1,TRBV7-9,ASIPGQGENTEAF
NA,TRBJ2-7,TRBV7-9,ASSFAPDYEQY
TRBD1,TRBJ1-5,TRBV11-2,ASSLAGRGHNQPQH
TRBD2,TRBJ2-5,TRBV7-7,ASSLGGLAGETQY
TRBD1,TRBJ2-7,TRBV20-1,SARAGSGTGGSYEQY
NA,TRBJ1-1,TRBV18,ASSPTPGRLGRDTEAF
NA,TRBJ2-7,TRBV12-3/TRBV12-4,ASSRFSREQY
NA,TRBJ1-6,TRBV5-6,ASESSYNSPLH
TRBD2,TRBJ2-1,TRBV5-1,ASSAPEAGGHNEQF
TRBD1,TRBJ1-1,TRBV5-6,ASSLGSGGTEAF
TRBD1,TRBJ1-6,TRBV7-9,ASSPGQGPNSPLH
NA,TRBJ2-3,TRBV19,ASSKGDTQY
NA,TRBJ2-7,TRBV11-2,ASSFSESYEQY
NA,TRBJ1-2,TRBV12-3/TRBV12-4,ASSLRGAYSNYGYT
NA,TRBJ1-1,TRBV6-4,ASSEQGWGNTEAF
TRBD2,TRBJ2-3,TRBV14,ASSPGLARTDTQY
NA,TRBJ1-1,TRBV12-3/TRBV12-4,ASSLGQRGEAF
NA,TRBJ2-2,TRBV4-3,ASSQDYRGGRTGELF
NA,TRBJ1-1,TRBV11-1,ASSLERVAEAF
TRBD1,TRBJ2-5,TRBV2,ASSDRGETQY
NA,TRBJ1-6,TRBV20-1,SARDSSYNSPLH